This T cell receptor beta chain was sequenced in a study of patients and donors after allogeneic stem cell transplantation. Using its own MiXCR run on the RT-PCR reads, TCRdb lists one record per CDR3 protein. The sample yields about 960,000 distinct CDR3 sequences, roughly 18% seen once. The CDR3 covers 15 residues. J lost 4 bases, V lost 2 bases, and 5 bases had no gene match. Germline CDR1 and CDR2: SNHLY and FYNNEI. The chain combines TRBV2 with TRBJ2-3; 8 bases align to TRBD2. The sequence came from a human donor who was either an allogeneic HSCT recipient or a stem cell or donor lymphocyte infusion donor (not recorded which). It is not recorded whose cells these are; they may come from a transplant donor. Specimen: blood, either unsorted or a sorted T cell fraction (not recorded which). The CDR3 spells CASSERSGSPDTQYF. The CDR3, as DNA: TGTGCCAGCAGTGAAAGGAGCGGGAGCCCAGATACGCAGTATTTT.